Listed below are T cell receptor beta chains from one sample, sequenced in a study of technical replicates of blood from four donors. Libraries were prepared by immunoSEQ multiplex PCR; TCRdb keeps only in-frame clonotypes and omits some of them. The profile shows around 60,000 clones, 80% to 90% of them singletons. The sequencing sample was made of PBMCs. Source of these receptors: a human donor in good health. Some clones in this sample may be carry-over from other donors' samples. The CDR3 runs from the conserved cysteine through the conserved F or W. The order of the fields is clone size, D gene, J gene, V gene, CDR3 DNA, CDR3 protein. A D gene is named only where the DNA matches it firmly. Size tells how often a clone was seen (once, few, many) or the class of an expanded clone, and some rows leave it out.

>-|-|TRBJ2-2|TRBV6-5
TGTGCCAGCAGTTCGGGGGACCCCGGGGAGCTGTTTTTT
CASSSGDPGELFF
>-|-|TRBJ2-2|TRBV7-9
TGTGCCAGCAAAGCGGGACAAAACACCGGGGAGCTGTTTTTT
CASKAGQNTGELFF
>-|TRBD1|TRBJ2-7|TRBV2
TGTGCCAGCCGCAGACAGGGGGCCCCCACCTACGAGCAGTACTTC
CASRRQGAPTYEQYF
>-|-|TRBJ1-2|TRBV2
TGTGCCAGCAGTGAAGGCGGATCTAACTATGGCTACACCTTC
CASSEGGSNYGYTF
>-|TRBD2|TRBJ2-1|TRBV6-6
TGTGCCACGCGGGGAGCGGGAGGTAAAGGTGAGCAGTTCTTC
CATRGAGGKGEQFF
>-|TRBD1|TRBJ2-1|TRBV11-2
TGTGCCAGCAGCCTTTTGGGACAGAACAATGAGCAGTTCTTC
CASSLLGQNNEQFF
>-|TRBD1|TRBJ1-4|TRBV6-4
TGTGCCAGCAGTGAAGGGACAGATGAGGGAGAAAAACTGTTTTTT
CASSEGTDEGEKLFF
>once|-|TRBJ2-1|TRBV27
TGTGCCAGCAGACCCAATCCGGGAGTGTGTGAGCAGTTCTTC
CASRPNPGVCEQFF
>-|-|TRBJ2-7|TRBV7-2
TGTGCCAGCAGCTTAGTAGGTGGCGGGGCCTCTGGCGAGCAGTACTTC
CASSLVGGGASGEQYF
>-|TRBD2|TRBJ2-5|TRBV7-9
TGTGCCAGCAGCCCTGTCGGGGGGGCGCAGACCCAGTACTTC
CASSPVGGAQTQYF
>few|TRBD1|TRBJ1-5|TRBV4-1
TGCGCCAGCAGCCAACAGGGACAGGGAAATCAGCCCCAGCATTTT
CASSQQGQGNQPQHF
>-|-|TRBJ2-7|TRBV5-6
TGTGCCAGCAGCTTGGGCCATTTGGGGCAGGGATGGTACGAGCAGTACTTC
CASSLGHLGQGWYEQYF
>once|-|TRBJ2-7|TRBV7-8
TGTGCCAGCAGCCTCTCCTCCTACGAGCAGTACTTC
CASSLSSYEQYF
>-|TRBD1|TRBJ1-6|TRBV4-1
TGCGCCAGCAGCCAGAGGGACAGGGGAGGTTCACCCCTCCACTTT
CASSQRDRGGSPLHF
>-|TRBD1|TRBJ2-7|TRBV12-5
TGTGCTAGTGGTCTTAAAGTTCTTGGGACAGGTCCATCCTACGAGCAGTACTTC
CASGLKVLGTGPSYEQYF
>few|-|TRBJ1-2|TRBV7-9
TGTGCCAGCAGTGTTTCCGCTAACTATGGCTACACCTTC
CASSVSANYGYTF
>-|TRBD2|TRBJ2-1|TRBV5-1
TGCGCCAGCACCGACGGGAGGGCCAGGAATGAGCAGTTCTTC
CASTDGRARNEQFF